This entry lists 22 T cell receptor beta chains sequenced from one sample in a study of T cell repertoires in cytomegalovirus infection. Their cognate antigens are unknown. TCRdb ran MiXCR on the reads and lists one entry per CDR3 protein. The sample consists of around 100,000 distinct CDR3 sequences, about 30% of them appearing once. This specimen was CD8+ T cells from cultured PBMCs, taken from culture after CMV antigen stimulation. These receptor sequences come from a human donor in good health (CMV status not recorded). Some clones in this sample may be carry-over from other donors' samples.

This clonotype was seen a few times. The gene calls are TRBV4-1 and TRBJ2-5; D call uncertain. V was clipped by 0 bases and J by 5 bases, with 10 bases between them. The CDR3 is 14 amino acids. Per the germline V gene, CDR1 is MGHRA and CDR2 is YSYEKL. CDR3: CASSQDTLGETQYF. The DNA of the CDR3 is TGCGCCAGCAGCCAAGACACCCTAGGGGAGACCCAGTACTTC.

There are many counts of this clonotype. CDR3 loop: CASSLVPGDGVTEAFF. The CDR3 DNA is TGTGCCAGCAGCTTAGTTCCTGGGGACGGTGTCACTGAAGCTTTCTTT. The chain uses TRBV7-6 and TRBJ1-1; D might be TRBD1 (5 bases). The germline V gene encodes CDR1 SGHVS and CDR2 FNYEAQ. CDR3 size: 16 residues. Trimming took 1 base from V and 4 from J, leaving 16 bases between them.

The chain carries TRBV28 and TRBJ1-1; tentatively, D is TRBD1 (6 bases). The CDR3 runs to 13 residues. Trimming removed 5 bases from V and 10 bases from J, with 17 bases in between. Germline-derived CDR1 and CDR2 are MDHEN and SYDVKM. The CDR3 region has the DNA TGTGCCAGCAGTCCCGCCAGGGACATCAGAGCTTTCTTT. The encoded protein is CASSPARDIRAFF.

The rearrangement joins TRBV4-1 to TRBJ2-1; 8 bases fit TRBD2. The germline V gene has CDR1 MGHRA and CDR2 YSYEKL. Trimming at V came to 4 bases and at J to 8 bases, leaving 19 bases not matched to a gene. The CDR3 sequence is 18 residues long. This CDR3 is CASSPSGGGTTGSDEQFF. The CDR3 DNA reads TGCGCCAGCAGCCCAAGCGGGGGCGGGACCACAGGATCCGATGAGCAGTTCTTC.

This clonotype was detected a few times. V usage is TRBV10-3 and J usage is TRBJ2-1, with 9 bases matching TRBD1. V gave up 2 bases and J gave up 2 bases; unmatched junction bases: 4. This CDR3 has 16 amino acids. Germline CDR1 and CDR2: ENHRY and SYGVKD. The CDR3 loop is CAISEGQGKPYNEQFF. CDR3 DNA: TGTGCCATCAGTGAGGGACAGGGGAAACCCTACAATGAGCAGTTCTTC.

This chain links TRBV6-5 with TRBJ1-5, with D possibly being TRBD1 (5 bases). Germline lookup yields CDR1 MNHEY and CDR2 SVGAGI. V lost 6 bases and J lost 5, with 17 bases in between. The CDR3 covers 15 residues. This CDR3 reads CASSARGLTDQPQHF. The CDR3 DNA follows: TGTGCCAGCAGCGCAAGGGGTTTGACAGATCAGCCCCAGCATTTT.

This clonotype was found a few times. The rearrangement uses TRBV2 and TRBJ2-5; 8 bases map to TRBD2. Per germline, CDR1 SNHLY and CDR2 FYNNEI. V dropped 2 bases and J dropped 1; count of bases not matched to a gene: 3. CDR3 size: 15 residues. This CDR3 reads CASSEMAGGQETQYF. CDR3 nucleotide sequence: TGTGCCAGCAGTGAAATGGCGGGGGGCCAAGAGACCCAGTACTTC.

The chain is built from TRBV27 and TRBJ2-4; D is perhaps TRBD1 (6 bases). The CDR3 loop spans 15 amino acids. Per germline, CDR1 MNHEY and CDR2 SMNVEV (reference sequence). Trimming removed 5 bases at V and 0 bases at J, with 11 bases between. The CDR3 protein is CASSATGIAKNIQYF. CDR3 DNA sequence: TGTGCCAGCAGTGCTACAGGGATAGCCAAAAACATTCAGTACTTC.

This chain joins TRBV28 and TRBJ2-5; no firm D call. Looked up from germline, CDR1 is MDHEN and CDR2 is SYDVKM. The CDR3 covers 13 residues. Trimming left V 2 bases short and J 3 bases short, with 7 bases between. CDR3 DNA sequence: TGTGCCAGCAGTTTAGGCGGTGAAGAGACCCAGTACTTC. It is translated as CASSLGGEETQYF.

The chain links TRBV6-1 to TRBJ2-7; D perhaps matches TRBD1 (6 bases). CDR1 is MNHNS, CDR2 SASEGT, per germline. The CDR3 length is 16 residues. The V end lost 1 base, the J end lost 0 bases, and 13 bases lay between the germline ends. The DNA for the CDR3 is TGTGCCAGCAGTGAAGGACAGGCCCTAATCTCCTACGAGCAGTACTTC. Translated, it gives CASSEGQALISYEQYF.

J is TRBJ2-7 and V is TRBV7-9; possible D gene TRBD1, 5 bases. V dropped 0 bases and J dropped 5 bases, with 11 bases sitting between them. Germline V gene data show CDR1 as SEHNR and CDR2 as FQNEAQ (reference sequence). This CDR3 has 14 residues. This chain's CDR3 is CASSLATGPDEQYF. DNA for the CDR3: TGTGCCAGCAGCTTAGCAACAGGACCTGACGAGCAGTACTTC.

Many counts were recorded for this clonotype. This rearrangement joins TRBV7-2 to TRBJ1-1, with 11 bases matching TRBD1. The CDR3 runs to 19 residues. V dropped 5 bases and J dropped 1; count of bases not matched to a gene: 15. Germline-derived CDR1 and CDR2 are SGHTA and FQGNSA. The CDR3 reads CASSPLWGAGQGGNTEAFF. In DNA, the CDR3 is TGTGCCAGCAGCCCCCTGTGGGGAGCGGGACAGGGGGGGAACACTGAAGCTTTCTTT.

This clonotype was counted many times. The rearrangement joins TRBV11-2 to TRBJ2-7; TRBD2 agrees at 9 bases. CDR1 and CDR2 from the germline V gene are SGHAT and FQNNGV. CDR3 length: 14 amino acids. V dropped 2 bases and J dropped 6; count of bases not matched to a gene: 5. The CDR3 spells CASSLQRGELEQYF. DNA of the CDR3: TGTGCCAGCAGCTTACAGCGGGGGGAACTCGAGCAGTACTTC.

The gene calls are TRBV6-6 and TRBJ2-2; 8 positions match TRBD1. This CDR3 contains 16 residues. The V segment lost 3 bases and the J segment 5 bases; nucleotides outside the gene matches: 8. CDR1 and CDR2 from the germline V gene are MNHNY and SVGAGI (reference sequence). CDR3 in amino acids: CASSYSTGGRTGELFF. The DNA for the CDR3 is TGTGCCAGCAGTTATAGCACAGGGGGGAGAACCGGGGAGCTGTTTTTT.

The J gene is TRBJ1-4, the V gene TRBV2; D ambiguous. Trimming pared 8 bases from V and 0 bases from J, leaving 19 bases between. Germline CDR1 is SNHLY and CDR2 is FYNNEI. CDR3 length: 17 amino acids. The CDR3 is CASGRRKIAATNEKLFF. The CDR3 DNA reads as TGTGCCAGCGGGCGTAGGAAGATCGCTGCAACTAATGAAAAACTGTTTTTT.

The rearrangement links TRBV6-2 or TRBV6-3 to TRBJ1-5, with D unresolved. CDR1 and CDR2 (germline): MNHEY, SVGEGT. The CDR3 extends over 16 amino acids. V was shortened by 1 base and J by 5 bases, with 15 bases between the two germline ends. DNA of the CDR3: TGTGCCAGCAGTTACTTAGAGAACGAATGGGATCAGCCCCAGCATTTT. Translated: CASSYLENEWDQPQHF.

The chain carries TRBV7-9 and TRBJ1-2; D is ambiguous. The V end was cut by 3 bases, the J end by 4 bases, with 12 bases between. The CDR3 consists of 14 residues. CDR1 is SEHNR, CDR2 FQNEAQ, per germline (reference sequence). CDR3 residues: CASSLAEDPYGYTF. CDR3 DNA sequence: TGTGCCAGCAGCTTGGCCGAGGACCCCTATGGCTACACCTTC.

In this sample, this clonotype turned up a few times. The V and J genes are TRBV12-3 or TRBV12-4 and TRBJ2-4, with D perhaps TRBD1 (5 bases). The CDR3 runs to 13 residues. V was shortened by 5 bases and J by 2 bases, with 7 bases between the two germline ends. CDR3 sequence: CASSQGSKNIQYF. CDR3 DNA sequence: TGTGCCAGCAGTCAGGGCTCCAAAAACATTCAGTACTTC.

The CDR3 DNA sequence: TGTGCCAGCAGTTTAGGCGGGGATCCAGATACGCAGTATTTT. Its protein product is CASSLGGDPDTQYF. The chain is built from TRBV12-3 or TRBV12-4 and TRBJ2-3; tentatively, D is TRBD2 (6 bases). Trimming pared 1 base from V and 4 bases from J, leaving 9 bases between. This CDR3 is 14 amino acids long.

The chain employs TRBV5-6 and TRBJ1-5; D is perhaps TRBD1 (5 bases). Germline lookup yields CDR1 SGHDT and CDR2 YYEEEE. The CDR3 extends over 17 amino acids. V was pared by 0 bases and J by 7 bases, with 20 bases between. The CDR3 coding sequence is TGTGCCAGCAGCTTGGGCGCGGAGTACGGGGCACGACAGCCCCAGCATTTT. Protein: CASSLGAEYGARQPQHF.

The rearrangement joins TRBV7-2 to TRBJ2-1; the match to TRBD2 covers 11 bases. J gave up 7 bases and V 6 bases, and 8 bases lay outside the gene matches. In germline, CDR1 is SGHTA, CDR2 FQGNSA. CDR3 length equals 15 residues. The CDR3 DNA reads TGTGCCAGCAGTCATAGCGGGGGGGGCATGAATGAGCAGTTCTTC. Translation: CASSHSGGGMNEQFF.

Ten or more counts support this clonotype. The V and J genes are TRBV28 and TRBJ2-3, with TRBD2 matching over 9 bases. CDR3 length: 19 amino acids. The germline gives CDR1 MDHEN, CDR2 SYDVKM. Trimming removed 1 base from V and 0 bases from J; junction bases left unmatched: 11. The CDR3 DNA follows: TGTGCCAGCAGTTTATTTGCGGGGGGGGCCTTTTACAGCACAGATACGCAGTATTTT. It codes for CASSLFAGGAFYSTDTQYF.